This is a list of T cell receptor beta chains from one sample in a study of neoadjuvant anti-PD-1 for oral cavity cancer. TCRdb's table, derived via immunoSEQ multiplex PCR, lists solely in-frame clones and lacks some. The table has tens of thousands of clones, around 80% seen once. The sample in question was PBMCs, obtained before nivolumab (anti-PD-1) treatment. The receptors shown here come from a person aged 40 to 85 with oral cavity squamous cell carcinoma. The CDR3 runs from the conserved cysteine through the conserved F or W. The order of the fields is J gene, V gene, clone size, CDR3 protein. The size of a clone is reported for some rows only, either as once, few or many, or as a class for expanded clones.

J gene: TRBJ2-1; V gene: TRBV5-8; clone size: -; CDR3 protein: CARRAGSSYNEQFF
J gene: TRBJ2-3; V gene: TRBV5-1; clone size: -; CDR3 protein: CASSLEYSTDTQYF
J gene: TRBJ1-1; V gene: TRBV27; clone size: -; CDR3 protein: CASRAPGHLNTEAFF
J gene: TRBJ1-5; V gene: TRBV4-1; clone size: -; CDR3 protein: CASSQDSIRVYQPQHF
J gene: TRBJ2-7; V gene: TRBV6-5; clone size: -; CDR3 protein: CASTRQGAGYEQYF
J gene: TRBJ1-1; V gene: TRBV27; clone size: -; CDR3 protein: CASSLYRVNTEAFF
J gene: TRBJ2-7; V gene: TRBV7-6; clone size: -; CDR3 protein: CASSLGAGGAYEQYF
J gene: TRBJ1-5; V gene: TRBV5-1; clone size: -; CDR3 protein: CASSAVGGADQPQHF
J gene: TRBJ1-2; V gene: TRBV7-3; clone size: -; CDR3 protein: CASSPGTGGTYGYTF
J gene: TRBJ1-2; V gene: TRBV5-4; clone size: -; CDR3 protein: CASGQDRDGYTF
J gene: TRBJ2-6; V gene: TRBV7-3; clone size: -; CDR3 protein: CASSSGGGSSGANVLTF
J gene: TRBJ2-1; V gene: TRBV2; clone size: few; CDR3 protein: CASSERDLSYNEQFF
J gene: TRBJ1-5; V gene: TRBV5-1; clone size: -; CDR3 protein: CASSFGGADQPQHF
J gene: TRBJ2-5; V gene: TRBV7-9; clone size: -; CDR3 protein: CASSFSTGRETQYF
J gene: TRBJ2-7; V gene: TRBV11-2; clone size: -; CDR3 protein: CASRYIRGRSSYEQYF
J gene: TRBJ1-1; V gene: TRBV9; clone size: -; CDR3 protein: CASSVATGGTEAFF
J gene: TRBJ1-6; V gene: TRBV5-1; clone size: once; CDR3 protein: CASSPEGGSPLHF